This TCR beta chain was captured by sequencing in a study of CD8+ T cells in alopecia areata. Regarding this clone: No antigen is known for it.

Study findings and constraints: Researchers report lesional scalp, most notably alopecia totalis/universalis, outstripped normal scalp in clonality.

The sequencing template was cDNA reverse transcribed from extracted RNA. The table came from immunoSEQ multiplex PCR; TCRdb's copy has only in-frame clones and leaves some out. The sample includes roughly 190,000 clones, 45% to 65% seen only once; the top ten take approximately 0.69%. CDR1 SGDLS and CDR2 YYNGEE come from the germline V gene. The CDR3 runs to 15 residues. Trimming removed 0 bases from V and 0 bases from J, with 9 bases in between. Noted treatment: oral pan-JAK inhibitor, 5-10 mg twice daily. This specimen consisted of CD4+ T cells sorted from blood, obtained at week 4, from a patient treated with tofacitinib. The receptor was isolated from a human donor with alopecia areata. The V call is TRBV9, the J call TRBJ1-1; unclear D gene. This CDR3 is CASSVGADMNTEAFF. CDR3 coding DNA: TGTGCCAGCAGCGTAGGGGCAGACATGAACACTGAAGCTTTCTTT. Full variable domain (outside the CDR3, taken from reference TRBV9 and TRBJ1-1): DSGVTQTPKHLITATGQRVTLRCSPRSGDLSVYWYQQSLDQGLQFLIQYYNGEERAKGNILERFSAQQFPDLHSELNLSSLELGDSALYFCASSVGADMNTEAFFGQGTRLTVV.